The rows below give T cell receptor beta chains drawn from one sample of a study of T-cell memory formation after mild COVID-19. TCRdb reanalysed the 5' RACE reads using MiXCR and keeps one entry per CDR3 protein. The sample contains about 430,000 distinct CDR3 sequences, 20% to 25% of which appear only once. The sequenced material came from PBMCs or a T cell subset sorted from them (not recorded which). These receptors came from an adult woman who had mild COVID-19 (a few samples of this study predate the infection). Cell type and time point are not known. Each CDR3 is given with its conserved first and last residue. A D gene is named only where the DNA matches it firmly. Clone size is stated in some rows and not others, as once, few, many or a class when expanded.

V: TRBV20-1; D: -; J: TRBJ2-3; size: -; DNA: TGCAGTGCTAGGAGGGGGGCTAGCACAGATACGCAGTATTTT; CDR3: CSARRGASTDTQYF
V: TRBV5-1; D: -; J: TRBJ2-1; size: few; DNA: TGCGCCAGCAGCTTTGAGGGTTGGGATGAGCAGTTCTTC; CDR3: CASSFEGWDEQFF
V: TRBV4-1; D: -; J: TRBJ1-1; size: -; DNA: TGCGCCAGCAGGGGGAGGCTCGACACTGAAGCTTTCTTT; CDR3: CASRGRLDTEAFF
V: TRBV15; D: -; J: TRBJ1-1; size: -; DNA: TGTGCCACCACCCGTGGATATGAAGCTTTCTTT; CDR3: CATTRGYEAFF
V: TRBV3-1; D: TRBD2; J: TRBJ2-7; size: -; DNA: TGTGCCAGCAGCCCCTATTCTAGCGGGAGAGAGTACGAGCAGTACTTC; CDR3: CASSPYSSGREYEQYF
V: TRBV20-1; D: TRBD2; J: TRBJ2-5; size: few; DNA: TGCAGTGCTAACCTAGCGGGAGGGGAGACCCAGTACTTC; CDR3: CSANLAGGETQYF
V: TRBV30; D: TRBD1; J: TRBJ2-7; size: -; DNA: TGTGCCTGGAGTCCGGACAGGGGAAACGAGCAGTACTTC; CDR3: CAWSPDRGNEQYF
V: TRBV5-1; D: -; J: TRBJ2-7; size: -; DNA: TGCGCCAGCAGCCCTCCCCAGTCCGGATCCTACGAGCAGTACTTC; CDR3: CASSPPQSGSYEQYF
V: TRBV5-1; D: -; J: TRBJ2-5; size: -; DNA: TGCGCCAGCAGCTTGTGGGGGGTTTCCCAAGAGACCCAGTACTTC; CDR3: CASSLWGVSQETQYF
V: TRBV10-2; D: TRBD1; J: TRBJ2-3; size: -; DNA: TGCGCCAGCAGTCCCACCGGGACAGGGAGGACAGATACGCAGTATTTT; CDR3: CASSPTGTGRTDTQYF
V: TRBV7-2; D: TRBD2; J: TRBJ2-3; size: -; DNA: TGTGCCAGCAGCTTAGGGAGGACTAGCTTCGCAGATACGCAGTATTTT; CDR3: CASSLGRTSFADTQYF
V: TRBV24-1; D: TRBD1; J: TRBJ1-5; size: few; DNA: TGTGCCACCAGTGATCCCAGGGGGAATCAGCCCCAGCATTTT; CDR3: CATSDPRGNQPQHF
V: TRBV28; D: TRBD2; J: TRBJ2-7; size: -; DNA: TGTGCCAGCAGTTCCCCGGGACTAGCGGGAGGCCTCTTTGCCTACGAGCAGTACTTC; CDR3: CASSSPGLAGGLFAYEQYF
V: TRBV29-1; D: -; J: TRBJ2-3; size: few; DNA: TGCAGCGTTGAAAGCAATTGGGGGGTTCCCACAGATACGCAGTATTTT; CDR3: CSVESNWGVPTDTQYF
V: TRBV9; D: -; J: TRBJ2-3; size: once; DNA: TGTGCCAGCAGCGTAGGCTGGGATTCAGATACGCAGTATTTT; CDR3: CASSVGWDSDTQYF
V: TRBV15; D: -; J: TRBJ2-1; size: -; DNA: TGTGCCACCAGCAGAGGGAAGGAACAGGGAAACCGCAATGAGCAGTTCTTC; CDR3: CATSRGKEQGNRNEQFF
V: TRBV2; D: -; J: TRBJ2-3; size: few; DNA: TGTGCCAGCAGTGAAATAGGACTTGACACAGATACGCAGTATTTT; CDR3: CASSEIGLDTDTQYF
V: TRBV3-1; D: -; J: TRBJ2-1; size: few; DNA: TGTGCCAGCAGCGGGAGTTCCGCCTACAATGAGCAGTTCTTC; CDR3: CASSGSSAYNEQFF
V: TRBV4-3; D: -; J: TRBJ2-7; size: few; DNA: TGCGCCAGCAGCCAAGGACAGGACGGACACGAGCAGTACTTC; CDR3: CASSQGQDGHEQYF
V: TRBV6-2/TRBV6-3; D: -; J: TRBJ2-3; size: -; DNA: TGTGCCAGCAGTTATTTAGGGTCAGATACGCAGTATTTT; CDR3: CASSYLGSDTQYF
V: TRBV6-5; D: -; J: TRBJ1-1; size: -; DNA: TGTGCCAGCAGTTACTCAGCCCTGAACACTGAAGCTTTCTTT; CDR3: CASSYSALNTEAFF
V: TRBV5-6; D: -; J: TRBJ1-1; size: -; DNA: TGTGCCAGCAGCCCCGACACCATGAACACTGAAGCTTTCTTT; CDR3: CASSPDTMNTEAFF
V: TRBV5-8; D: TRBD1; J: TRBJ2-7; size: many; DNA: TGTGCCAGCAGCCCTTCCTTTTGGACAGGGGCCTCCTACGAGCAGTACTTC; CDR3: CASSPSFWTGASYEQYF
V: TRBV2; D: -; J: TRBJ1-2; size: -; DNA: TGTGCCAGCAGGCGGGGAACCTATGGCTACACCTTC; CDR3: CASRRGTYGYTF
V: TRBV24-1; D: -; J: TRBJ1-2; size: few; DNA: TGTGCCACCAGTGATTTGCAATTCAATGGCTACACCTTC; CDR3: CATSDLQFNGYTF
V: TRBV25-1; D: TRBD1; J: TRBJ1-2; size: once; DNA: TGTGCCAGCAGTATACACCCGGGACAGGGGGTTCCCGGGGATGGCTACACCTTC; CDR3: CASSIHPGQGVPGDGYTF
V: TRBV12-3/TRBV12-4; D: TRBD2; J: TRBJ2-7; size: -; DNA: TGTGCCAGCAGTTTAGCCGTCGTAGCGGGGAGCTCCTACGAGCAGTACTTC; CDR3: CASSLAVVAGSSYEQYF
V: TRBV7-9; D: -; J: TRBJ2-2; size: -; DNA: TGTGCCAGCAGCTTAGCATCGGGGTCCGCCGGGGAGCTGTTTTTT; CDR3: CASSLASGSAGELFF
V: TRBV6-1; D: TRBD2; J: TRBJ2-1; size: -; DNA: TGTGCCAGCAGTGATGCGGGAGTAGGGGTCAATGAGCAGTTCTTC; CDR3: CASSDAGVGVNEQFF
V: TRBV3-1; D: -; J: TRBJ2-2; size: few; DNA: TGTGCCAGCAGCCAAGATCGAATGGGGACCCTCACCGGGGAGCTGTTTTTT; CDR3: CASSQDRMGTLTGELFF
V: TRBV20-1; D: TRBD1; J: TRBJ1-2; size: -; DNA: TGCAGTGCTAGTGCCGGACGGGACAGGGGGCTTGTAGTCTATGGCTACACCTTC; CDR3: CSASAGRDRGLVVYGYTF
V: TRBV12-3/TRBV12-4; D: -; J: TRBJ1-1; size: -; DNA: TGTGCCAGCAGTCAATACACTGAAGCTTTCTTT; CDR3: CASSQYTEAFF
V: TRBV7-9; D: TRBD1; J: TRBJ1-1; size: few; DNA: TGTGCCAGCAGCTTCCCGGGAGACAGGGGAGCTTTCTTT; CDR3: CASSFPGDRGAFF
V: TRBV7-9; D: -; J: TRBJ2-2; size: few; DNA: TGTGCCACTCCCGGGGCAGGGCTCAACACCGGGGAGCTGTTTTTT; CDR3: CATPGAGLNTGELFF
V: TRBV10-3; D: TRBD1; J: TRBJ2-7; size: -; DNA: TGTGCCATCAGTGAGGGCGGTTTAGGGACAGGGGAACACGAGCAGTACTTC; CDR3: CAISEGGLGTGEHEQYF
V: TRBV7-9; D: -; J: TRBJ1-1; size: -; DNA: TGTGCCAGCAGCCAGTGGTCGGGGGAAGCTTTCTTT; CDR3: CASSQWSGEAFF
V: TRBV20-1; D: -; J: TRBJ2-3; size: once; DNA: TGCAGTGCCGACGCTCCTGGTAAAAGCACAGATACGCAGTATTTT; CDR3: CSADAPGKSTDTQYF
V: TRBV11-3; D: -; J: TRBJ2-3; size: few; DNA: TGTGCCAGCAGCTTATATCCGAGCGGCGGCACAGATACGCAGTATTTT; CDR3: CASSLYPSGGTDTQYF
V: TRBV6-5; D: TRBD2; J: TRBJ2-1; size: -; DNA: TGTGCCAGCAGGGGACTAGCGGGGGGGTTAAGCTCATACAATGAGCAGTTCTTC; CDR3: CASRGLAGGLSSYNEQFF
V: TRBV4-3; D: TRBD1; J: TRBJ2-7; size: -; DNA: TGCGCCAGCAGCCAAGACCCCGTGGGGACAGTCCCTCCCGAGCAGTACTTC; CDR3: CASSQDPVGTVPPEQYF
V: TRBV6-5; D: -; J: TRBJ2-1; size: -; DNA: TGTGCCAGCCGAGGAGCTAGCGCGGGTGAGCAGTTCTTC; CDR3: CASRGASAGEQFF
V: TRBV7-9; D: -; J: TRBJ2-1; size: -; DNA: TGTGCCAGCAGCCCAATGGGGCTGTACGATGAGCAGTTCTTC; CDR3: CASSPMGLYDEQFF
V: TRBV5-5; D: TRBD1; J: TRBJ2-7; size: few; DNA: TGTGCCAGCAGCTTGGTGGACCGGGACAGGGACTACGAGCAGTACTTC; CDR3: CASSLVDRDRDYEQYF
V: TRBV19; D: -; J: TRBJ2-3; size: few; DNA: TGTGCCAGTAGTATGAGGAGTTCTAGCACAGATACGCAGTATTTT; CDR3: CASSMRSSSTDTQYF
V: TRBV15; D: TRBD1; J: TRBJ1-1; size: -; DNA: TGTGCCACCAGCAGAGATCAGGGGGCCACTGAAGCTTTCTTT; CDR3: CATSRDQGATEAFF
V: TRBV11-1; D: -; J: TRBJ2-5; size: many; DNA: TGTGCCAGCAGCTTAGCGCGGGTCCTGGGGGAGACCCAGTACTTC; CDR3: CASSLARVLGETQYF
V: TRBV2; D: TRBD2; J: TRBJ2-1; size: -; DNA: TGTGCCAGCAGTGTTCTAGCGGGAGGGAACAATGAGCAGTTCTTC; CDR3: CASSVLAGGNNEQFF
V: TRBV28; D: -; J: TRBJ1-3; size: few; DNA: TGTGCCAGCAGTTTTAGGGGCGCACCAGACTCTGGAAACACCATATATTTT; CDR3: CASSFRGAPDSGNTIYF
V: TRBV18; D: -; J: TRBJ1-1; size: few; DNA: TGTGCCAGCTCACCAGTAAGGGGGATGAACACTGAAGCTTTCTTT; CDR3: CASSPVRGMNTEAFF
V: TRBV2; D: -; J: TRBJ1-2; size: once; DNA: TGTGCCAGCAGTGAAGCTCTGGCAGGGGCAAACTATGGCTACACCTTC; CDR3: CASSEALAGANYGYTF
V: TRBV2; D: -; J: TRBJ2-7; size: -; DNA: TGTGCCAGCGGGGGATCTACCTACGAGCAGTACTTC; CDR3: CASGGSTYEQYF
V: TRBV6-5; D: -; J: TRBJ2-3; size: few; DNA: TGTGCCAGCAGCATGGGGGGCACAGATACGCAGTATTTT; CDR3: CASSMGGTDTQYF
V: TRBV7-2; D: -; J: TRBJ1-2; size: few; DNA: TGTGCCAGCAGCTTCCCAGCTAACTATGGCTACACCTTC; CDR3: CASSFPANYGYTF
V: TRBV24-1; D: -; J: TRBJ1-2; size: -; DNA: TGTGCCACCAGTGATCAAGCCTGGGATGGCTACACCTTC; CDR3: CATSDQAWDGYTF
V: TRBV3-1; D: -; J: TRBJ2-3; size: -; DNA: TGTGCCAGCAGCTACTTGAGCGGGTTTAGCACAGATACGCAGTATTTT; CDR3: CASSYLSGFSTDTQYF